This TCR beta chain was captured in a study of siplizumab effects on memory and regulatory T cells. Method: immunoSEQ multiplex PCR; TCRdb's copy keeps in-frame clones and lacks some. The table shows approximately 120,000 clones, with roughly 93% occurring only once. Germline CDR1 reads MGHRA; CDR2 reads YSYEKL. V was pared by 4 bases and J by 1 base, with 0 bases of the junction left unmatched. The CDR3 spans 14 residues. Source material: non-Treg CD4+ T cells sorted from blood. This TCR came from a human donor in good health. V usage is TRBV4-1 and J usage is TRBJ2-2; 7 positions agree with TRBD1. As DNA, the CDR3 is TGCGCCAGCAGCCGGGACAGGAACACCGGGGAGCTGTTTTTT. It specifies CASSRDRNTGELFF.